The 5 T cell receptor beta chains listed next were all sequenced from one sample in a study of blood T cell repertoires in COVID-19. Here immunoSEQ multiplex PCR was the method, and the copy in TCRdb shows in-frame clones only, minus some. The sample shows 300,000 to 350,000 clones, about nine tenths of them seen only once. Material: peripheral blood. The receptor source for this set is a man in his late teens or twenties with active or convalescent COVID-19.

The rearrangement joins TRBV11-3 to TRBJ2-7, with 9 bases matching TRBD2. The V gene's germline CDR1 is SGHNT and CDR2 YENEEA. This CDR3 comprises 15 residues. The ends lost 2 bases at V and 4 bases at J; junction bases unmatched: 6. Written as DNA, the CDR3 is TGTGCCAGCAGCTTATTTAGCGGGGGAACGTACGAGCAGTACTTC. It specifies CASSLFSGGTYEQYF.

The chain employs TRBV11-2 and TRBJ2-5, with TRBD1 matching 12 bases. V trimming: 5 bases; J trimming: 4 bases; junction bases outside the gene matches: 8. CDR3 length: 16 amino acids. Germline lookup yields CDR1 SGHAT and CDR2 FQNNGV. This chain's CDR3 is CASSPTGTGGLETQYF. Here the CDR3 DNA reads TGTGCCAGCAGCCCGACCGGGACAGGGGGCTTAGAGACCCAGTACTTC.

The rearrangement links TRBV11-2 to TRBJ2-3, with 9 bases that match TRBD1. V lost 3 bases to trimming and J lost 7 bases; unmatched junction nucleotides: 11. Germline V gene sequence: CDR1 SGHAT, CDR2 FQNNGV. The length of the CDR3 is 16 residues. The CDR3 reads CASSFNDRGSGYTQYF. As DNA, the CDR3 is TGTGCCAGCAGCTTTAACGACAGGGGGTCTGGTTATACGCAGTATTTT.

This chain links TRBV18 with TRBJ1-4, with TRBD1 matching 7 bases. V trimming: 5 bases; J trimming: 7 bases; junction bases outside the gene matches: 13. The CDR3 has 16 amino acids. Germline V gives CDR1 KGHSH, CDR2 LQKENI. This CDR3 reads CASSSSTGILLEKLFF. As DNA, the CDR3 is TGTGCCAGCTCATCATCGACAGGGATCCTTCTTGAAAAACTGTTTTTT.

CDR3 sequence: CASRLGPTSGGDLSTDTQYF. CDR3 DNA sequence: TGTGCAAGTCGCTTAGGTCCTACTAGCGGGGGAGACCTCAGCACAGATACGCAGTATTTT. The chain recombines TRBV12-2 with TRBJ2-3; the table's D call TRBD2 went unverified against the DNA. TRBV12-2 is flagged as a pseudogene. The CDR3 runs 20 residues.